The 17 T cell receptor beta chains below come from one sample, sequenced in a study of T-cell reconstitution after alpha-beta-depleted transplantation in children. Unique molecular identifiers were incorporated when the TCRbeta library was constructed. TCRdb fed the PCR reads into MiXCR, producing one record per CDR3 protein. The repertoire includes about 640,000 distinct CDR3 sequences, roughly 15% of them detected once, and over 0.95% sits in the top ten. Specimen: PBMCs from the stem cell graft donor, collected from the stem cell graft. The receptors shown here come from a human donor who donated a stem cell graft to a child with acute myeloid leukemia.

This chain links TRBV11-2 with TRBJ1-3; tentatively, D is TRBD1 (5 bases). CDR3 length: 18 residues. The germline gives CDR1 SGHAT, CDR2 FQNNGV. Between the trimmed V and J ends, which lost 0 bases and 4 bases, there was a span of 19 bases. The CDR3 nucleotides are TGTGCCAGCAGCTTAGAGGGTCGGGGCCCCACCATCGGAAACACCATATATTTT. This encodes CASSLEGRGPTIGNTIYF.

About this clonotype: Given a much more abundant clone one base away, this may be a read error. Because the CDR3's place on the DNA is in doubt, the DNA is left out and the CDR3 is given as listed by TCRdb. The chain joins TRBV29-1 to TRBJ2-1; the table names TRBD1, a call not compared with the DNA. The CDR3 has 13 amino acids, counting both end residues. The V gene's germline CDR1 is SQVTM and CDR2 ANQGSEA. The CDR3 here is CSVGAGANNELFF.

The V gene is TRBV20-1, the J gene TRBJ2-2, with D maybe TRBD2 (6 bases). The V gene lost 3 bases and the J gene lost 2 bases, with 13 bases spanning the gap. The CDR3 covers 15 residues. Germline V lookup: CDR1 DFQATT, CDR2 SNEGSKA (reference sequence). CDR3 sequence reads: CSASGLAKNTGELFF. DNA for the CDR3: TGCAGTGCTAGTGGCCTAGCGAAAAACACCGGGGAGCTGTTTTTT.

V is TRBV7-9 and J is TRBJ2-7; D unresolved. The CDR3 is 15 amino acids. CDR1 and CDR2 (germline): SEHNR, FQNEAQ (reference sequence). With 1 base removed from V and 3 bases from J, the gap between germline ends came to 13 bases. CDR3 nucleotide sequence: TGTGCCAGCAGCTTAGGGGTAGGGCAGAGCTACGAGCAGTACGTC. It translates to CASSLGVGQSYEQYV.

The genes are TRBV4-1 and TRBJ2-5; TRBD2 matches 8 bases. V gave up 3 bases and J gave up 5 bases; unmatched junction bases: 17. This CDR3 comprises 18 residues. Germline V gene lookup returns CDR1 MGHRA and CDR2 YSYEKL. The DNA of the CDR3 is TGCGCCAGCAGCCAGCTGACTAGCGAGAACCGAGGGGTTGAGACCCAGTACTTC. Translating gives CASSQLTSENRGVETQYF.

This clonotype has a count of ten or more. The rearrangement uses TRBV4-2 and TRBJ1-2; unclear D gene. CDR3 length equals 15 residues. The germline V and J ends were trimmed by 0 bases and 3 bases, with 11 bases remaining between them. Germline lookup yields CDR1 LGHNA and CDR2 YNFKEQ. CDR3 in amino acids: CASSQDRTDYYGYTF. CDR3 coding DNA: TGTGCCAGCAGCCAAGATCGGACTGATTACTATGGCTACACCTTC.

At least ten counts were recorded for this clonotype. This chain joins TRBV5-5 and TRBJ2-5, with a weak D call TRBD1 (5 bases). This CDR3 is built from 14 residues. The germline V gene has CDR1 SGHKS and CDR2 YYEKEE (reference sequence). Between the trimmed V and J ends, which lost 5 bases and 0 bases, there was a span of 11 bases. This CDR3 is CASSERQYQETQYF. In DNA, the CDR3 is TGTGCCAGCAGTGAGAGACAGTACCAAGAGACCCAGTACTTC.

The chain recombines TRBV11-2 with TRBJ2-5, with 9 bases matching TRBD2. V trimming: 3 bases; J trimming: 4 bases; junction bases outside the gene matches: 6. CDR1 and CDR2 (germline): SGHAT, FQNNGV. The CDR3 is 15 amino acids. The CDR3 DNA follows: TGTGCCAGCAGCTTTTTTCGGACTAGCGCAGAGACCCAGTACTTC. Its translation: CASSFFRTSAETQYF. The entire variable domain, with the rest obtained from reference TRBV11-2 and TRBJ2-5, is as follows: EAGVAQSPRYKIIEKRQSVAFWCNPISGHATLYWYQQILGQGPKLLIQFQNNGVVDDSQLPKDRFSAERLKGVDSTLKIQPAKLEDSAVYLCASSFFRTSAETQYFGPGTRLLVL.

This clonotype turned up a few times. This chain joins TRBV20-1 and TRBJ1-2, with D tentatively TRBD1 (5 bases). Germline values: CDR1 DFQATT, CDR2 SNEGSKA (reference sequence). The V gene lost 6 bases and the J gene lost 3 bases, with 14 bases spanning the gap. The CDR3 length is 13 residues. The CDR3 nucleotides are TGCAGTGCCCCCCTGACAGTGGACTATGGCTACACCTTC. Protein sequence: CSAPLTVDYGYTF.

This chain joins TRBV7-9 and TRBJ1-5, with D possibly being TRBD1 (5 bases). The germline V gene has CDR1 SEHNR and CDR2 FQNEAQ (reference sequence). V shed 5 bases and J shed 6 bases, with 8 bases lying between them. The CDR3 contains 12 residues. CDR3 nucleotide sequence: TGTGCCAGCAGCGCAGGGTTTCAGCCCCAGCATTTT. Translation: CASSAGFQPQHF. The variable domain in full, completed from reference TRBV7-9 and TRBJ1-5, reads DTGVSQNPRHKITKRGQNVTFRCDPISEHNRLYWYRQTLGQGPEFLTYFQNEAQLEKSRLLSDRFSAERPKGSFSTLEIQRTEQGDSAMYLCASSAGFQPQHFGDGTRLSIL.

On this clonotype itself: This may stem from a read error, because a much larger clone lies one nucleotide away. V gene TRBV20-1 combines with J gene TRBJ2-1; 11 bases agree with TRBD2. The CDR3 has 14 amino acids. Germline V gene data show CDR1 as DFQATT and CDR2 as SNEGSKA (reference sequence). The DNA for the CDR3 is TGCAGTGCCAAAACTAGCGGGGGCTACAATGAGCGGTTCTTC. Protein sequence: CSAKTSGGYNERFF.

CDR3 bases: TGCGCCAGCAGCCAGACAGGGGTAGGGAATTCACCCCTCCACTTT. This translates into CASSQTGVGNSPLHF. The V and J genes are TRBV4-3 and TRBJ1-6, with TRBD1 matching 8 bases. With 3 bases clipped from V and 7 bases from J, the junction kept 5 bases outside the gene matches. Germline CDR1 and CDR2: LGHNA and YSLEER. The CDR3 sequence is 15 residues long.

This clonotype was recorded at least ten times. The rearrangement uses TRBV20-1 and TRBJ1-5; D is undetermined. Looked up from germline, CDR1 is DFQATT and CDR2 is SNEGSKA (reference sequence). The CDR3 totals 15 residues. V dropped 3 bases and J dropped 5 bases, with 17 bases sitting between them. CDR3: CSAREGFGGDQPQHF. The CDR3 DNA reads as TGCAGTGCTAGGGAAGGGTTTGGCGGGGATCAGCCCCAGCATTTT.

This clonotype was counted a few times. The chain recombines TRBV27 with TRBJ1-2; TRBD1 aligns across 7 bases. J lost 7 bases, V lost 5 bases, and 4 bases had no gene match. Germline assignment: CDR1 MNHEY and CDR2 SMNVEV (reference sequence). The CDR3 is made up of 12 amino acids. CDR3: CASSVTGTGYTF. The CDR3 DNA follows: TGTGCCAGCAGTGTGACAGGGACTGGCTACACCTTC.

This clonotype was observed many times. The rearrangement links TRBV20-1 to TRBJ1-6, with D perhaps TRBD1 (6 bases). Germline values: CDR1 DFQATT, CDR2 SNEGSKA (reference sequence). V was cut by 2 bases and J by 3 bases, with 11 bases left in between. The CDR3 contains 15 residues. CDR3: CSARFLTGYNSPLHF. In nucleotides, the CDR3 is TGCAGTGCTAGATTCCTGACAGGCTATAATTCACCCCTCCACTTT.

The rearrangement links TRBV21-1 to TRBJ1-5; the DNA was not compared with TRBD1, the D call given in the table. TRBV21-1 is classified as a pseudogene. The CDR3 extends over 18 amino acids. The CDR3 spells CASNPGGRGRTRNQPQHF. DNA of the CDR3: TGTGCCAGCAACCCCGGGGGCAGGGGGCGAACTCGCAATCAGCCCCAGCATTTT.

The chain has TRBV12-3 or TRBV12-4 and TRBJ2-6; 9 bases align to TRBD1. The V segment lost 7 bases and the J segment 0 bases; nucleotides outside the gene matches: 4. The length of the CDR3 is 16 residues. CDR3 DNA sequence: TGTGCCAGCACGGACAGGGGAAGCTCTGGGGCCAACGTCCTGACTTTC. Its protein product is CASTDRGSSGANVLTF.